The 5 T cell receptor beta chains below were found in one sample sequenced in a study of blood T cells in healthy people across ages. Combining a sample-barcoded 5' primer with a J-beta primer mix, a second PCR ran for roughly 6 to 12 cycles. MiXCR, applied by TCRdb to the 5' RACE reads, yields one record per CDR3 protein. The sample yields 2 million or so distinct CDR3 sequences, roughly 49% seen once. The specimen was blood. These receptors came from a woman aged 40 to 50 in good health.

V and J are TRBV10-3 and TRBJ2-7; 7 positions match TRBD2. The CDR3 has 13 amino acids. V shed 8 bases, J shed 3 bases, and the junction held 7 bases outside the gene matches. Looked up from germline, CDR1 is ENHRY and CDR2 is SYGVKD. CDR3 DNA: TGTGCCATCCATGGGGGGGAGATCTACGAGCAGTACTTC. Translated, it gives CAIHGGEIYEQYF.

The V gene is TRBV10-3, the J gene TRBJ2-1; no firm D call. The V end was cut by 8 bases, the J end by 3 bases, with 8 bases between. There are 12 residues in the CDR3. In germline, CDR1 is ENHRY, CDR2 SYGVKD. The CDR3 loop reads CAIGDHYNEQFF. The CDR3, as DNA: TGTGCCATCGGAGACCACTACAATGAGCAGTTCTTC.

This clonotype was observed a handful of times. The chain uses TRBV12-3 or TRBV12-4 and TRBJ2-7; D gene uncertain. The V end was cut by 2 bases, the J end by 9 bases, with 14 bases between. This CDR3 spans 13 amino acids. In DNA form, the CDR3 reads TGTGCCAGCAGTTTAAGTCTGGTCTCGGGGCAGTACTTC. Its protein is CASSLSLVSGQYF.

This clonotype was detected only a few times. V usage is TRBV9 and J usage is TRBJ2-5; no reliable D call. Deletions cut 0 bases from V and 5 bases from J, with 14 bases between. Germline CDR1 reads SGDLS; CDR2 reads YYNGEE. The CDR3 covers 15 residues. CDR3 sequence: CASSVAGTTMETQYF. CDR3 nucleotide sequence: TGTGCCAGCAGCGTAGCAGGCACTACAATGGAGACCCAGTACTTC.

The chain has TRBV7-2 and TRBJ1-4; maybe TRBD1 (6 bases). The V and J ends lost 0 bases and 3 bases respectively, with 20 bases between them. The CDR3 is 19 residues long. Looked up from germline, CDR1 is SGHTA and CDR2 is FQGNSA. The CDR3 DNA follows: TGTGCCAGCAGCTTAGCCCCCCCAACCCAGGGGTTGGCTAATGAAAAACTGTTTTTT. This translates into CASSLAPPTQGLANEKLFF.